This T cell receptor beta chain is from a study of long-term antiretroviral therapy in people with HIV. No fewer than two post-ART and no fewer than one pre-ART PBMC samples existed for each donor. Researchers ran immunoSEQ v3.0 at survey level. Here immunoSEQ multiplex PCR was the method, and the copy in TCRdb shows in-frame clones only, minus some. The sample has around 15,000 clones, approximately 79% seen once. Sequenced here: unsorted PBMCs, sampled 0.1 years after starting antiretroviral therapy. This receptor was obtained from a man aged 18 to 35 with HIV.

The chain's CDR3 is CASSNQGGIGADTQYF. DNA of the CDR3: TGTGCCAGCAGCAACCAAGGGGGAATAGGGGCAGATACGCAGTATTTT. The chain is built from TRBV7-2 and TRBJ2-3; a weak D match, TRBD1 (6 bases). The CDR3 loop spans 16 amino acids. CDR1 and CDR2 (germline): SGHTA, FQGNSA. V lost 5 bases, J lost 4 bases, and 19 bases lay in between.